This entry features one TCR beta chain sequence. Assay: immunoSEQ multiplex PCR; the TCRdb copy retains only in-frame clones and omits some. The sample carries tens of thousands of clones, approximately 80% recorded once. This entry is derived from a study of T cell responses to AZD1222 COVID-19 vaccine. The germline V and J ends were trimmed by 1 base and 5 bases, with 9 bases remaining between them. This CDR3 spans 14 amino acids. Germline V gene sequence: CDR1 SEHNR, CDR2 FQNEAQ (reference sequence). The chain recombines TRBV7-9 with TRBJ2-1; D may be TRBD2 (5 bases). The receptor comes from an adult in good health. This specimen consisted of peripheral blood, obtained on day 0 of AZD1222 vaccination. CDR3 in amino acids: CASSLVVANNEQFF. For the CDR3, the DNA is TGTGCCAGCAGCTTAGTTGTAGCGAACAATGAGCAGTTCTTC.